These T cell receptor beta chains were read from a single sample in a study of blood T cell repertoires in COVID-19. The method was immunoSEQ multiplex PCR; TCRdb's version includes in-frame clones alone and lacks a portion of them. The repertoire holds about 34,000 clones, with approximately 71% as singletons. Specimen: peripheral blood. Receptors were obtained from an older man with active or convalescent COVID-19. Each CDR3 is given with its conserved first and last residue. The D gene is left open where the match is weak. For some rows the clone size is stated as once, few or many, or as a class when expanded; others skip it.

clone_size: .; cdr3_length: 15; d_call: .; j_call: TRBJ1-2; v_call: TRBV6-2/TRBV6-3; cdr3_aa: CASSYDGTSHYGYTF; cdr3_nt: TGTGCCAGCAGTTACGACGGGACATCCCACTATGGCTACACCTTC
clone_size: .; cdr3_length: 14; d_call: .; j_call: TRBJ2-7; v_call: TRBV2; cdr3_aa: CASSDAGYSYEQYF; cdr3_nt: TGTGCCAGCAGTGACGCGGGTTACTCCTACGAGCAGTACTTC
clone_size: .; cdr3_length: 13; d_call: TRBD2; j_call: TRBJ2-7; v_call: TRBV6-5; cdr3_aa: CASSTSGFYEQYF; cdr3_nt: TGTGCCAGCAGTACTAGCGGATTCTACGAGCAGTACTTC
clone_size: .; cdr3_length: 13; d_call: TRBD2; j_call: TRBJ2-5; v_call: TRBV11-2; cdr3_aa: CASSFAGEETQYF; cdr3_nt: TGTGCCAGCAGCTTCGCGGGAGAAGAGACCCAGTACTTC
clone_size: .; cdr3_length: 14; d_call: .; j_call: TRBJ2-3; v_call: TRBV27; cdr3_aa: CASSLGGAADTQYF; cdr3_nt: TGTGCCAGCAGTTTGGGCGGGGCGGCAGATACGCAGTATTTT
clone_size: .; cdr3_length: 15; d_call: .; j_call: TRBJ1-5; v_call: TRBV19; cdr3_aa: CASSISTRAHTAQHF; cdr3_nt: TGTGCCAGTAGTATATCTACCAGGGCCCATACAGCCCAGCATTTT
clone_size: few; cdr3_length: 15; d_call: .; j_call: TRBJ1-3; v_call: TRBV9; cdr3_aa: CASSVRAFEGNTIYF; cdr3_nt: TGTGCCAGCAGCGTCAGGGCGTTTGAGGGAAACACCATATATTTT
clone_size: few; cdr3_length: 14; d_call: .; j_call: TRBJ2-7; v_call: TRBV19; cdr3_aa: CASSIRLDSYEQYF; cdr3_nt: TGTGCCAGTAGTATTCGACTAGACTCCTACGAGCAGTACTTC
clone_size: .; cdr3_length: 18; d_call: TRBD2; j_call: TRBJ2-3; v_call: TRBV13; cdr3_aa: CASSLQGLAGLDTDTQYF; cdr3_nt: TGTGCCAGCAGCCTTCAGGGACTAGCGGGGCTTGACACAGATACGCAGTATTTT
clone_size: .; cdr3_length: 14; d_call: .; j_call: TRBJ1-1; v_call: TRBV4-1; cdr3_aa: CASSQDAGPTEAFF; cdr3_nt: TGCGCCAGCAGCCAAGATGCGGGCCCCACTGAAGCTTTCTTT